A selection of T cell receptor beta chains follows, all from one sample in a study of shared clonotypes between healthy human individuals. TCRdb keeps only in-frame clones here, not all; method: immunoSEQ multiplex PCR. The data contain approximately 1,500,000 clones, nearly 99% of them singletons. The sequenced sample was naive CD4+ T cells sorted from blood. The receptor set was obtained from a man aged 30 to 39 in good health. The CDR3 runs from the conserved cysteine through the conserved F or W. The order of the fields is D gene, V gene, clone size, J gene, CDR3 protein, CDR3 DNA. The D gene is left open where the match is weak. Clone size is given for some rows only: seen once, a few or many times, or a class if the clone is expanded.

TRBD2	TRBV11-1	.	TRBJ2-7	CASSPPGLASYEQYF	TGTGCCAGCAGCCCGCCGGGACTAGCGAGCTACGAGCAGTACTTC
.	TRBV5-4	once	TRBJ2-5	CASSLAGLPETQYF	TGTGCCAGCAGCTTGGCCGGGTTGCCAGAGACCCAGTACTTC
.	TRBV11-2	.	TRBJ2-2	CASSFTAAYTGELFF	TGTGCCAGCAGCTTCACTGCGGCGTACACCGGGGAGCTGTTTTTT
.	TRBV11-3	.	TRBJ1-5	CASNLMRTSNQPQHF	TGTGCCAGCAATCTCATGAGGACGAGCAATCAGCCCCAGCATTTT
TRBD2	TRBV10-2	.	TRBJ2-1	CASIRTSPNNEQFF	TGCGCCAGCATTCGGACTAGCCCGAACAATGAGCAGTTCTTC
.	TRBV4-1	.	TRBJ1-5	CASSQDVARVSNQPQHF	TGCGCCAGCAGCCAAGATGTGGCCAGGGTTTCCAATCAGCCCCAGCATTTT
TRBD1	TRBV6-1	.	TRBJ2-7	CASSETGTGLYEQYF	TGTGCCAGCAGTGAGACCGGGACAGGTTTATACGAGCAGTACTTC
.	TRBV4-1	.	TRBJ2-7	CASSQASRSYEQYF	TGCGCCAGCAGCCAAGCCAGCAGGTCCTACGAGCAGTACTTC
TRBD2	TRBV7-2	.	TRBJ2-1	CASSQAGVLNYNEQFF	TGTGCCAGCAGCCAGGCGGGGGTACTGAATTACAATGAGCAGTTCTTC
.	TRBV10-3	.	TRBJ1-1	CAIRHPGRPNTEAFF	TGTGCCATCAGACATCCCGGAAGGCCGAACACTGAAGCTTTCTTT
.	TRBV4-3	.	TRBJ2-1	CASSPQSYFYNEQFF	TGCGCCAGCAGCCCACAGAGCTACTTCTACAATGAGCAGTTCTTC
.	TRBV9	once	TRBJ1-2	CASSVGDRANYGYTF	TGTGCCAGCAGCGTAGGGGATCGAGCTAACTATGGCTACACCTTC
TRBD2	TRBV10-1	.	TRBJ2-4	CASSELAGGKNIQYF	TGCGCCAGCAGTGAGTTAGCGGGAGGCAAAAACATTCAGTACTTC
.	TRBV6-6	.	TRBJ2-7	CASSYLGEGPYEQYF	TGTGCCAGCAGTTACCTAGGAGAGGGGCCCTACGAGCAGTACTTC
.	TRBV19	.	TRBJ1-4	CASSIRGRYEKLFF	TGTGCCAGTAGTATCCGGGGGCGTTATGAAAAACTGTTTTTT
.	TRBV5-4	.	TRBJ2-1	CASSRVPISYNEQFF	TGTGCCAGCAGTCGCGTGCCGATCTCCTACAATGAGCAGTTCTTC
TRBD2	TRBV7-8	.	TRBJ2-7	CASSWHVLAGDAYEQYF	TGTGCCAGCAGTTGGCACGTACTAGCGGGAGACGCCTACGAGCAGTACTTC
TRBD1	TRBV5-6	.	TRBJ2-6	CASSLDRAANVLTF	TGTGCCAGCAGCCTGGACAGGGCGGCCAACGTCCTGACTTTC
.	TRBV5-1	.	TRBJ2-1	CASSLASFNEQFF	TGCGCCAGCAGCTTGGCCAGCTTTAATGAGCAGTTCTTC
.	TRBV4-1	.	TRBJ2-1	CASSQDPAGLPYNEQFF	TGCGCCAGCAGCCAAGATCCGGCAGGGTTACCGTACAATGAGCAGTTCTTC
.	TRBV27	.	TRBJ2-1	CASSFDRPPYNEQFF	TGTGCCAGCAGTTTCGACCGTCCCCCCTACAATGAGCAGTTCTTC
.	TRBV5-6	.	TRBJ2-5	CASSKEGGRGYETQYF	TGTGCCAGCAGCAAGGAGGGGGGCAGGGGTTACGAGACCCAGTACTTC
.	TRBV19	.	TRBJ2-2	CASSPRLGRAGELFF	TGTGCCAGTAGCCCGAGACTAGGACGGGCCGGGGAGCTGTTTTTT
.	TRBV29-1	.	TRBJ1-2	CSGGTLAYGYTF	TGCAGCGGGGGGACACTCGCCTATGGCTACACCTTC
.	TRBV10-2	.	TRBJ1-3	CASNREGGNTIYF	TGCGCCAGCAATAGGGAGGGAGGAAACACCATATATTTT
.	TRBV9	.	TRBJ1-1	CASSVTGHTEAFF	TGTGCCAGCAGCGTAACAGGGCACACTGAAGCTTTCTTT
.	TRBV13	.	TRBJ2-5	CASSQRETQYF	TGTGCCAGCAGCCAAAGGGAGACCCAGTACTTC
.	TRBV20-1	once	TRBJ2-7	CSAATDYEQYF	TGCAGTGCCGCGACCGACTACGAGCAGTACTTC
.	TRBV18	.	TRBJ2-7	CASSLDRNPQLVEQYF	TGTGCCAGCTCCCTAGACAGGAACCCTCAACTTGTGGAGCAGTACTTC
TRBD2	TRBV6-1	once	TRBJ2-1	CASSEGAGGFDEQFF	TGTGCCAGCAGTGAAGGGGCGGGAGGATTTGATGAGCAGTTCTTC
TRBD1	TRBV7-7	.	TRBJ2-2	CASSRDRGTGELFF	TGTGCTAGCAGCCGGGACAGGGGCACCGGGGAGCTGTTTTTT
.	TRBV29-1	once	TRBJ1-1	CSVSSPGDTEAFF	TGCAGCGTCTCCTCCCCGGGGGACACTGAAGCTTTCTTT
.	TRBV5-1	.	TRBJ1-2	CASSFYRGSEGNYGYTF	TGCGCCAGCAGCTTCTACCGAGGATCCGAAGGGAACTATGGCTACACCTTC
TRBD2	TRBV7-2	.	TRBJ2-1	CASSLVSGRWGNEQFF	TGTGCCAGCAGCTTAGTAAGCGGGAGATGGGGGAATGAGCAGTTCTTC
.	TRBV2	.	TRBJ2-7	CASRETDSSLYEQYF	TGTGCCAGCAGAGAGACCGACAGTTCCCTCTACGAGCAGTACTTC
TRBD2	TRBV6-6	.	TRBJ2-3	CATSGSVGTDTQYF	TGTGCGACTAGCGGGAGTGTCGGGACAGATACGCAGTATTTT
TRBD1	TRBV5-5	.	TRBJ1-5	CASSLANPGQGANQPQHF	TGTGCCAGCAGCTTGGCAAACCCGGGACAGGGGGCAAATCAGCCCCAGCATTTT
.	TRBV28	.	TRBJ2-7	CASSGTLYEQYF	TGTGCCAGCTCGGGCACCCTCTACGAGCAGTACTTC
TRBD1	TRBV5-1	.	TRBJ1-4	CASRTTGQTEKLFF	TGCGCCAGCAGGACGACAGGGCAAACTGAAAAACTGTTTTTT
TRBD1	TRBV19	.	TRBJ2-5	CASSTQGVETQYF	TGTGCCAGTAGTACCCAGGGGGTAGAGACCCAGTACTTC
.	TRBV5-1	.	TRBJ2-5	CASSLDVAGETQYF	TGCGCCAGCAGCTTGGATGTTGCTGGAGAGACCCAGTACTTC
.	TRBV5-1	once	TRBJ2-7	CASSLAAGSYEQYF	TGCGCCAGCAGCTTGGCTGCGGGCTCCTACGAGCAGTACTTC
.	TRBV15	.	TRBJ1-3	CATSRLLRTVLSGNTIYF	TGTGCCACCAGCAGACTCCTCCGGACTGTCCTCTCTGGAAACACCATATATTTT
.	TRBV6-1	.	TRBJ1-5	CASSERHGFNQPQHF	TGTGCCAGCAGTGAAAGGCATGGTTTCAATCAGCCCCAGCATTTT
.	TRBV15	.	TRBJ2-2	CAVDSNTGELFF	TGTGCCGTGGACTCGAACACCGGGGAGCTGTTTTTT
.	TRBV18	.	TRBJ2-5	CASSPPGGRLREETQYF	TGTGCCAGCTCACCACCTGGTGGTAGACTCCGGGAAGAGACCCAGTACTTC
.	TRBV5-1	once	TRBJ1-2	CASSTQDSNYGYTF	TGCGCCAGCAGCACCCAGGACTCGAACTATGGCTACACCTTC
TRBD1	TRBV10-3	.	TRBJ2-7	CAISVDRVTYEQYF	TGTGCCATCAGCGTGGACAGGGTGACTTACGAGCAGTACTTC
TRBD2	TRBV6-5	.	TRBJ2-2	CASRRLAGGTGELFF	TGTGCCAGCAGAAGACTAGCGGGAGGCACCGGGGAGCTGTTTTTT
TRBD2	TRBV4-3	.	TRBJ2-3	CASSQELAGTDTQYF	TGCGCCAGCAGCCAAGAACTAGCGGGCACAGATACGCAGTATTTT
.	TRBV5-1	.	TRBJ2-2	CASSGSGSWATGELFF	TGCGCCAGCAGCGGATCAGGGAGTTGGGCCACCGGGGAGCTGTTTTTT
.	TRBV2	.	TRBJ2-5	CASRAGNRGETQYF	TGTGCCAGCAGGGCTGGGAACCGGGGGGAGACCCAGTACTTC
TRBD2	TRBV7-2	.	TRBJ2-5	CASSSRLAGYQETQYF	TGTGCCAGCAGCTCACGACTAGCGGGTTACCAAGAGACCCAGTACTTC
TRBD1	TRBV9	.	TRBJ1-2	CASSVGMGQYGYTF	TGTGCCAGCAGCGTAGGGATGGGACAGTATGGCTACACCTTC
.	TRBV5-1	.	TRBJ2-7	CASSLPGTNEQYF	TGCGCCAGCAGCTTGCCAGGGACGAACGAGCAGTACTTC
.	TRBV7-3	.	TRBJ2-1	CASSGSSYNEQFF	TGTGCCAGCAGCGGGAGCTCCTACAATGAGCAGTTCTTC
.	TRBV28	.	TRBJ2-7	CASNARGRAKNEQYF	TGTGCCAGCAACGCTAGGGGGAGGGCGAAAAACGAGCAGTACTTC